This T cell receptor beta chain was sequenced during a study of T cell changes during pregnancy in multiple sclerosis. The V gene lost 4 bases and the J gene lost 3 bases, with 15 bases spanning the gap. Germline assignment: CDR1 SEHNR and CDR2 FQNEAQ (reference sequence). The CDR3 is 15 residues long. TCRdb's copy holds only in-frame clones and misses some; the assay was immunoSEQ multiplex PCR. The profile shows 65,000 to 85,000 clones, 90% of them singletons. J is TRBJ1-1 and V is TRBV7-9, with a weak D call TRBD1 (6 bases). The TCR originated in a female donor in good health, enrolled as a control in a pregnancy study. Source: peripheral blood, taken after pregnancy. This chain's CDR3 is CASSSGAGAHTEAFF. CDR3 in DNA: TGTGCCAGCAGCTCAGGGGCAGGGGCGCACACTGAAGCTTTCTTT.